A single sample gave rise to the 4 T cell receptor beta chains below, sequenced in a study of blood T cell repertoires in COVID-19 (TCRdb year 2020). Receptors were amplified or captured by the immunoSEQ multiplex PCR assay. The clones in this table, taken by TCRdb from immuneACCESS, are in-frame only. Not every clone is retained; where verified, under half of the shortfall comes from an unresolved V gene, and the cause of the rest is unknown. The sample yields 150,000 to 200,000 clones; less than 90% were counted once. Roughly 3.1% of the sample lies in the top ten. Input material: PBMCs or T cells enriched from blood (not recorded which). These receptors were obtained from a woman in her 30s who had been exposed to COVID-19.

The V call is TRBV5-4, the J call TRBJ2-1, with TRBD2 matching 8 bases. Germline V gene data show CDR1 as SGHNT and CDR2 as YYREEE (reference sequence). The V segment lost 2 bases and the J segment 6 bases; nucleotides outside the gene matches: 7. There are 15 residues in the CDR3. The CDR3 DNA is TGTGCCAGCAGCTTTAGGGTTAGCGGGACCAATGAGCAGTTCTTC. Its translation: CASSFRVSGTNEQFF.

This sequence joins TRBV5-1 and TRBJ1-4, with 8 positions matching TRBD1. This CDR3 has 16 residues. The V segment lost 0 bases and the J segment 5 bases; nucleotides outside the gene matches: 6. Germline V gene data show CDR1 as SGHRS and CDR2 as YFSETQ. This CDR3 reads CASSLEGQGRNEKLFF. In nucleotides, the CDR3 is TGCGCCAGCAGCTTGGAAGGACAGGGACGGAATGAAAAACTGTTTTTT.

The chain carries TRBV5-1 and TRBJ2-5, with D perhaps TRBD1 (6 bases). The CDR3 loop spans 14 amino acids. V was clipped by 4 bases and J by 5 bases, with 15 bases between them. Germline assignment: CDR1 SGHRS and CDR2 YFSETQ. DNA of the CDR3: TGCGCCAGCAGCGCGGAATCAGGGGATGAGACCCAGTACTTC. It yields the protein CASSAESGDETQYF. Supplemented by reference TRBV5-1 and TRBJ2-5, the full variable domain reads KAGVTQTPRYLIKTRGQQVTLSCSPISGHRSVSWYQQTPGQGLQFLFEYFSETQRNKGNFPGRFSGRQFSNSRSEMNVSTLELGDSALYLCASSAESGDETQYFGPGTRLLVL.

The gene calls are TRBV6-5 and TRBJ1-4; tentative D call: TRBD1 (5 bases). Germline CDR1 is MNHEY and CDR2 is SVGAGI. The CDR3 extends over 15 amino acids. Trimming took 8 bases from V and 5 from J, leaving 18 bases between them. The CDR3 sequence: CASSFQGNLNEKLFF. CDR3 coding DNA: TGTGCCAGCTCATTCCAGGGAAACCTAAATGAAAAACTGTTTTTT.